Listed here are 19 T cell receptor beta chains from one sample, sequenced in a study of T cell responses to AZD1222 COVID-19 vaccine. Profiled with immunoSEQ multiplex PCR; TCRdb holds only in-frame clones, not every one. Of about 140,000 clones listed, around 92% are singletons. The sample was peripheral blood, taken on day 0 of AZD1222 vaccination. Every receptor here comes from an adult in good health.

This chain links TRBV5-1 with TRBJ2-5; D may be TRBD2 (5 bases). The CDR3 spans 15 residues. V shed 0 bases and J shed 1 base, with 10 bases lying between them. Germline V gene data show CDR1 as SGHRS and CDR2 as YFSETQ. Written as DNA, the CDR3 is TGCGCCAGCAGCTTGGCCCGGGGAGCCCAAGAGACCCAGTACTTC. This gives the protein CASSLARGAQETQYF.

The gene calls are TRBV11-2 and TRBJ2-2; D is possibly TRBD1 or TRBD2 (7 bases each). V was trimmed by 5 bases and J by 4 bases, leaving 17 bases between them. The length of the CDR3 is 16 residues. CDR1 and CDR2 (germline): SGHAT, FQNNGV. The CDR3 here is CASSRRQGGGTGELFF. The DNA for the CDR3 is TGTGCCAGCAGCCGTAGACAGGGAGGGGGCACCGGGGAGCTGTTTTTT.

This sequence joins TRBV11-2 and TRBJ1-1, with 10 nucleotides matching TRBD1. The CDR3 runs to 16 residues. Germline V gene sequence: CDR1 SGHAT, CDR2 FQNNGV. Losses at the gene ends were 2 bases for V and 4 bases for J; bases not matched to a gene: 7. CDR3 amino acids: CASSLNSGQGGTEAFF. The CDR3, as DNA: TGTGCCAGCAGCTTAAATAGTGGACAGGGGGGCACTGAAGCTTTCTTT. Full variable domain (missing parts from reference TRBV11-2 and TRBJ1-1): EAGVAQSPRYKIIEKRQSVAFWCNPISGHATLYWYQQILGQGPKLLIQFQNNGVVDDSQLPKDRFSAERLKGVDSTLKIQPAKLEDSAVYLCASSLNSGQGGTEAFFGQGTRLTVV.

The chain is built from TRBV6-6 and TRBJ1-5; 10 bases map to TRBD1. Germline trimming cut 6 bases from V and 3 bases from J; bases unmatched to any gene: 2. This CDR3 spans 14 amino acids. Looked up from germline, CDR1 is MNHNY and CDR2 is SVGAGI (reference sequence). The CDR3 DNA follows: TGTGCCAGCAGGGGACAGGGGAACAATCAGCCCCAGCATTTT. Translated, it gives CASRGQGNNQPQHF.

This sequence joins TRBV7-9 and TRBJ1-1; 7 bases line up with TRBD1. This CDR3 is 16 amino acids long. The V and J ends lost 2 bases and 7 bases, in that order; junction bases with no gene match: 13. Germline loops: CDR1 SEHNR, CDR2 FQNEAQ (reference sequence). The CDR3 DNA is TGTGCCAGCAGCTTAATTTCAGGGGGGGCGCAAGGTGAAGCTTTCTTT. Translation gives CASSLISGGAQGEAFF.

V is TRBV7-9 and J is TRBJ1-4, with 7 bases lining up with TRBD1. The J segment lost 0 bases and the V segment lost 5 bases, leaving 6 bases of the junction unmatched. This CDR3 has 16 amino acids. Germline CDR1 is SEHNR and CDR2 is FQNEAQ (reference sequence). Written as DNA, the CDR3 is TGTGCCAGCAGCCCGGACAGGCGAGCAACTAATGAAAAACTGTTTTTT. Its protein product is CASSPDRRATNEKLFF.

This CDR3 is CASSYSASSYEQYF. CDR3 DNA: TGTGCCAGCAGTTACTCGGCTAGCAGTTACGAGCAGTACTTC. The chain has TRBV6-2 or TRBV6-3 and TRBJ2-7; a possible D gene is TRBD2 (5 bases). The CDR3 loop spans 14 amino acids. Germline-derived CDR1 and CDR2 are MNHEY and SVGEGT. Trimming removed 0 bases from V and 4 bases from J, with 10 bases in between.

The V call is TRBV5-8, the J call TRBJ2-3, with D perhaps matching TRBD1 or TRBD2 (5 bases each). The CDR3 loop spans 15 amino acids. Germline V lookup: CDR1 SGHTS, CDR2 YDEGEE. The germline V and J ends were trimmed by 0 bases and 6 bases, with 14 bases remaining between them. The CDR3 sequence is CASSLGREWGDTQYF. DNA for the CDR3: TGTGCCAGCAGCTTGGGCAGGGAGTGGGGGGATACGCAGTATTTT.

V usage is TRBV19 and J usage is TRBJ1-2; a possible D gene is TRBD1 (6 bases). CDR3 length: 15 residues. V was cut by 5 bases and J by 0 bases, with 13 bases left in between. Per the germline V gene, CDR1 is LNHDA and CDR2 is SQIVND (reference sequence). This CDR3 is CASSSLTGANYGYTF. Written as DNA, the CDR3 is TGTGCCAGTAGTTCTTTGACAGGAGCTAACTATGGCTACACCTTC. Full variable domain (outside the CDR3, taken from reference TRBV19 and TRBJ1-2): DGGITQSPKYLFRKEGQNVTLSCEQNLNHDAMYWYRQDPGQGLRLIYYSQIVNDFQKGDIAEGYSVSREKKESFPLTVTSAQKNPTAFYLCASSSLTGANYGYTFGSGTRLTVV.

This chain connects TRBV24-1 to TRBJ2-2, with unresolved D. Germline lookup yields CDR1 KGHDR and CDR2 SFDVKD. The CDR3 covers 13 residues. V lost 4 bases and J 6 bases, leaving 8 bases between the germline ends. The CDR3 is CATSDNRAGELFF. CDR3 nucleotides: TGTGCCACCAGTGACAACAGAGCCGGGGAGCTGTTTTTT.

The V gene is TRBV19, the J gene TRBJ2-1, with TRBD2 as a possible D gene (6 bases). V lost 5 bases to trimming and J lost 1 base, with 18 bases between them. The CDR3 is made up of 17 amino acids. CDR1 and CDR2 (germline): LNHDA, SQIVND (reference sequence). The CDR3 DNA reads as TGTGCCAGTAGTTTCCCCCCCTCTAGCGCGTCCTACAATGAGCAGTTCTTC. Amino acid sequence: CASSFPPSSASYNEQFF.

This chain joins TRBV6-2 or TRBV6-3 and TRBJ2-1; 8 bases are a match to TRBD2. This CDR3 region has 15 residues. Germline CDR1 MNHEY, CDR2 SVGEGT. Unmatched junction bases numbered 7, after V lost 1 base and J lost 8 bases. The CDR3 bases are TGTGCCAGCAGTTACTTCGAGCGGGAGAAGGATGAGCAGTTCTTC. This gives the protein CASSYFEREKDEQFF.

This chain joins TRBV4-1 and TRBJ1-5; possibly TRBD1 for D (5 bases). This CDR3 has 16 residues. Trimming took 3 bases from V and 1 from J, leaving 13 bases between them. The germline V gene has CDR1 MGHRA and CDR2 YSYEKL. The CDR3 nucleotides read TGCGCCAGCAGCCACCCGGGGACGGGGAGCAATCAGCCCCAGCATTTT. Translated: CASSHPGTGSNQPQHF.

This chain's CDR3 is CAGGKAFF. CDR3 coding DNA: TGTGCCGGAGGAAAAGCTTTCTTT. The rearrangement uses TRBV30 and TRBJ1-1; D remains ambiguous. Trimming pared 8 bases from V and 9 bases from J, leaving 7 bases between. The length of the CDR3 is 8 residues. The germline CDR1 and CDR2 sequences are GTSNPN and SVGIG (reference sequence).

The chain employs TRBV7-2 and TRBJ1-3, with 7 bases lining up with TRBD1. This CDR3 is 17 amino acids long. V lost 6 bases, J lost 8 bases, and 19 bases stayed unmatched. Germline CDR1 SGHTA, CDR2 FQGNSA. CDR3 DNA sequence: TGTGCCAGCAGAAAAAGGGGTTGGCGACAGGGTGTCGACACCATATATTTT. Its translation: CASRKRGWRQGVDTIYF.

The chain combines TRBV2 with TRBJ2-7; 8 nucleotides match TRBD1. CDR3 length: 13 residues. CDR1 SNHLY and CDR2 FYNNEI come from the germline V gene. Trimming removed 6 bases from V and 2 bases from J; junction bases left unmatched: 3. DNA for the CDR3: TGTGCCAGCAGGGGGACAGGACCCTACGAGCAGTACTTC. Its protein product is CASRGTGPYEQYF.

The CDR3 spells CAAARGSGNSPLHF. The CDR3 nucleotides read TGTGCAGCTGCGCGGGGCAGCGGGAATTCACCCCTCCACTTT. V is TRBV6-5 and J is TRBJ1-6; maybe TRBD1 (5 bases). Germline V CDR1 and CDR2: MNHEY, SVGAGI. The length of the CDR3 is 14 residues.

The rearrangement uses TRBV3-1 (or the pseudogene TRBV3-2) and TRBJ1-1; D ambiguous. In germline, CDR1 is LGHDT, CDR2 YNNKEL (reference sequence). With 2 bases removed from V and 4 bases from J, the gap between germline ends came to 8 bases. This CDR3 spans 13 amino acids. CDR3 loop: CASSQSGSTEAFF. CDR3 DNA: TGTGCCAGCAGCCAATCGGGTTCCACTGAAGCTTTCTTT.

The chain employs TRBV7-6 and TRBJ2-7; tentatively, D is TRBD2 (6 bases). Germline CDR1 and CDR2: SGHVS and FNYEAQ. The CDR3 covers 16 residues. V lost 5 bases, J lost 0 bases, and 17 bases lay in between. Written as DNA, the CDR3 is TGTGCCAGCAGCCCGAGTTCGGGGGTCGACTCCTACGAGCAGTACTTC. Its protein is CASSPSSGVDSYEQYF.